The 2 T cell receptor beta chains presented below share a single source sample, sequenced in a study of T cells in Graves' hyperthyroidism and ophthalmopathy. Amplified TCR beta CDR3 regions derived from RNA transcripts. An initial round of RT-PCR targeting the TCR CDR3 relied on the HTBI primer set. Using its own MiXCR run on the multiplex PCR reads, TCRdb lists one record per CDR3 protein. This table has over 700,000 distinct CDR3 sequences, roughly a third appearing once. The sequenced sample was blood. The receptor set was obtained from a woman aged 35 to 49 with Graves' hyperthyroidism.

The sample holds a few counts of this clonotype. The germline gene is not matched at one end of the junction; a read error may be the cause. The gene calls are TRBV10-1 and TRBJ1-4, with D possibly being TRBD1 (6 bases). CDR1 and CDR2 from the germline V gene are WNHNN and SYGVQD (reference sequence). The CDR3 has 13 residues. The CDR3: CASKVRGRKKLFF. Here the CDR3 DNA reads TGTGCCAGCAAGGTCAGGGGCCGAAAAAAACTGTTTTTT.

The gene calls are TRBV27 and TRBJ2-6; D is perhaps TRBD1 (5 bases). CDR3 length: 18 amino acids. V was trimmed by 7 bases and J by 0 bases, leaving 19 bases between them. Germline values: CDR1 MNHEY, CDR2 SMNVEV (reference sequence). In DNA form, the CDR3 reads TGTGCCAGCACTCCTTGGGGCAGCCAGCTCTCTGGGGCCAACGTCCTGACTTTC. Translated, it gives CASTPWGSQLSGANVLTF.